This T cell receptor (beta chain) stems from a study of T cells in Graves' hyperthyroidism and ophthalmopathy. This CDR3 is built from 13 residues. V was trimmed by 0 bases and J by 2 bases, leaving 2 bases between them. Per the germline V gene, CDR1 is ENHRY and CDR2 is SYGVKD. RNA transcripts provided the source from which TCR beta CDR3 regions were amplified. Primed by the HTBI set, a first-round RT-PCR was run on the TCR CDR3. TCRdb reanalysed the multiplex PCR reads using MiXCR and keeps one entry per CDR3 protein. The data hold 190,000 or so distinct CDR3 sequences, with about 16% observed a single time.

This chain connects TRBV10-3 to TRBJ1-5; D call uncertain. The clonotype originates from a man aged 40-49 years with Graves' hyperthyroidism. Input material: blood. In nucleotides, the CDR3 is TGTGCCATCAGTGAGTCCGGCAATCAGCCCCAGCATTTT. Amino acid sequence: CAISESGNQPQHF.